This T cell receptor (beta chain) emerged from a study of CD8 T cells in Susac syndrome (dated by TCRdb to about 2019). Background for the entire study: Of the Susac syndrome patients who were sequenced, about six had clinically active disease and roughly eight were in clinical remission. At blood withdrawal, Susac syndrome patients were therapy-naive, treated with corticosteroids (with IVIg additionally given to some), or treated with IVIg alone. The study used repertoire sequencing to test whether antigen drove CD8+ T cell activation and differentiation in Susac syndrome. General study outcomes and caveats: In the CD4+ T cell repertoire of Susac syndrome patients, clonal expansion was not detected. The TCR sequencing and HLA analysis was acknowledged to have included a relatively small number of individuals.

RNA was extracted using the RNeasy kit, and roughly 0.5 to 1 ug of the RNA was reverse transcribed with random hexamers. The immunoSEQ multiplex PCR assay, which covers 54 Vbeta and 13 Jbeta segments, was used to amplify TCR beta CDR3 regions. PCR amplification bias was corrected using a synthetic template baseline for primer optimization and computational correction. From the authors' description of their analysis: Reads were annotated to V, D and J genes per IMGT and analyzed with immunoSEQ Analyzer, keeping only productive sequences. Clonality was computed as one minus Shannon entropy normalized by log2 of the number of productive unique sequences. Public and private clones were assessed among the 100 most prevalent clones of each patient and control. Susac-specific clones were defined as absent from healthy and MS cohorts, some 1,000 published viral clones and other ImmuneACCESS disease sequences. Through fastp at Q25 and MiXCR, TCRdb rebuilt clones from the public reads, retaining in-frame beta chains. Every CDR3 protein is listed once, alongside the most common genes and DNA of its rows. The V and J calls follow TCRdb's processing rather than the paper's. The table for this sample lists over 130,000 distinct CDR3 sequences; 95% of them were counted only once. The top ten hold 0.14% of the sample.

CDR3 length: 10 amino acids, cysteine to phenylalanine. CDR3 DNA is the only sequence kept; it has 30 bases, read in frame from the first base. Cut back by 8 bases and 10 bases, the V and J ends lie 11 bases apart. High-throughput TCR beta sequencing profiled peripheral blood CD8+ and CD4+ T cells from healthy donors, Susac syndrome patients and multiple sclerosis patients. The Susac syndrome patients fulfilled recently defined diagnostic criteria for either definite or probable disease. CD8+ TEMRA cells were enriched by FACS, while bulk CD8+ and CD4+ T cells were purified by magnetic negative isolation. Blood was collected in EDTA tubes and processed within 24 hours, with PBMCs isolated through density gradient centrifugation. PBMCs destined for TCR sequencing were cryopreserved in liquid nitrogen and later thawed in a 37 °C water bath. The sorted or isolated CD4+, CD8+ and CD8+ TEMRA cells reached a purity of at least 90%.

To note about this clonotype: The target of this receptor is not known. The record has no base qualities; no much larger clone is one base away.

This clonotype was obtained from a human donor with Susac syndrome. The chain is encoded by TRBV12-3 or TRBV12-4 joined to TRBJ1-2, with the D gene call left open. Input material: CD4+ T cells from PBMCs. The CDR3 protein: CASGLSLYTF. At the DNA level, the sequence is TGTGCCAGCGGCCTCTCGCTCTACACCTTC.